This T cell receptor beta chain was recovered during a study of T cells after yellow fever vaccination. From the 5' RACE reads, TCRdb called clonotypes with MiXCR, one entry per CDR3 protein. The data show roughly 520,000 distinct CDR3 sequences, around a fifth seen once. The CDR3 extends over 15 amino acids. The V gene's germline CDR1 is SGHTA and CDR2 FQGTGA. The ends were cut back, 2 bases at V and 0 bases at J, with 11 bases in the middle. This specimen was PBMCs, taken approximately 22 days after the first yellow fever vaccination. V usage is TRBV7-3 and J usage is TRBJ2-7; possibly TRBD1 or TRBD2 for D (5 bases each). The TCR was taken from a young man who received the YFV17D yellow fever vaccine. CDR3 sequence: CASSLYPGSSYEQYF. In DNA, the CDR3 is TGTGCCAGCAGCTTATATCCAGGGAGCTCCTACGAGCAGTACTTC.